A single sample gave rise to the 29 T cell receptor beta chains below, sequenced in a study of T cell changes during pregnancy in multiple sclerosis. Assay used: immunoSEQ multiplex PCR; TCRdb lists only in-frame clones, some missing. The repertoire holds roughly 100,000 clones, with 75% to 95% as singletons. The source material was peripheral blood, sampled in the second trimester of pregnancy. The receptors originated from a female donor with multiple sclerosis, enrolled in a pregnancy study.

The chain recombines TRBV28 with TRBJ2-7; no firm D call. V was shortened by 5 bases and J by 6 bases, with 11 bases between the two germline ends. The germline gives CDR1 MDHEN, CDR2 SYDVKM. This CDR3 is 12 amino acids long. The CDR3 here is CASSTDTFEQYF. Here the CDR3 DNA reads TGTGCCAGCAGTACAGACACGTTCGAGCAGTACTTC.

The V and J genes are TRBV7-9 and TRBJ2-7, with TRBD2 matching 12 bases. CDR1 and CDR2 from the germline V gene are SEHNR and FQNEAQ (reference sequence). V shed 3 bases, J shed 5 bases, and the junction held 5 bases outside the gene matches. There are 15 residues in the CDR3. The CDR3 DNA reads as TGTGCCAGCAGCTTCTTACTAGCGGGAGGAAACGAGCAGTACTTC. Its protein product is CASSFLLAGGNEQYF.

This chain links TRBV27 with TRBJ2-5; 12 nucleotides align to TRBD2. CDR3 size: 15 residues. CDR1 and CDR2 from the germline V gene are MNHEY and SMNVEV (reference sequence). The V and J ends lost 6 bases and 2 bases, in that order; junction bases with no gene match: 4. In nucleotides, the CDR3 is TGTGCCAGCAGGTTGCTAGCGGGGGGGCAAGAGACCCAGTACTTC. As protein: CASRLLAGGQETQYF.

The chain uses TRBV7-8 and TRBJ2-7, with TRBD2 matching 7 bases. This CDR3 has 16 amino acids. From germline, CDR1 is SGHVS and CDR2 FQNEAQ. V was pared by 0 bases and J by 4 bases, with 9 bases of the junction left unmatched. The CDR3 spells CASSLALASGVYEQYF. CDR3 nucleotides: TGTGCCAGCAGCTTAGCCCTGGCTAGCGGCGTTTACGAGCAGTACTTC.

The CDR3 region has the DNA TGTGCCAGCAGTCCAGGGGCCTACGAGCAGTACTTC. This translates into CASSPGAYEQYF. The chain has TRBV6-6 and TRBJ2-7; possibly TRBD1 for D (6 bases). The V and J ends lost 5 bases and 2 bases respectively, with 7 bases between them. CDR1 is MNHNY, CDR2 SVGAGI, per germline (reference sequence). This CDR3 spans 12 amino acids.

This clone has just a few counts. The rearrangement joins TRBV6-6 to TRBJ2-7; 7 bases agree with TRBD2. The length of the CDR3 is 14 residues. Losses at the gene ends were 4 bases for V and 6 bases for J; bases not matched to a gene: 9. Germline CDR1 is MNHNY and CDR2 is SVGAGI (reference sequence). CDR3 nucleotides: TGTGCCAGCAGTTTGGGAGGGCCTAATCCCGAGCAGTACTTC. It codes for CASSLGGPNPEQYF.

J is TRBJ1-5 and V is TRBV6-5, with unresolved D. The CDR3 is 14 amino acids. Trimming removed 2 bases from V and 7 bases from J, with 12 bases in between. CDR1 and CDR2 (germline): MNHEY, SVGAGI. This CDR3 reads CASSYRVSNQPQHF. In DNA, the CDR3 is TGTGCCAGCAGTTACCGAGTTTCCAACCAGCCCCAGCATTTT.

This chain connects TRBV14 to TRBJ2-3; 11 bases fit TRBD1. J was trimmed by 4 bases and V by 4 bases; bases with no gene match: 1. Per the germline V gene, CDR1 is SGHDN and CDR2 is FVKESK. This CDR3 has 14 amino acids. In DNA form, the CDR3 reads TGTGCCAGCAGCCGGACAGGGGGCGCAGATACGCAGTATTTT. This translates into CASSRTGGADTQYF.

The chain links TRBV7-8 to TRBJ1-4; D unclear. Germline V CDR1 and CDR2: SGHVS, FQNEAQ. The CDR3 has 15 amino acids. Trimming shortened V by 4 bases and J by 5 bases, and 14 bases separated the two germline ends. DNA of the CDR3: TGTGCCAGCAGCTACTCCCGAGGTCGCAATGAAAAACTGTTTTTT. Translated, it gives CASSYSRGRNEKLFF.

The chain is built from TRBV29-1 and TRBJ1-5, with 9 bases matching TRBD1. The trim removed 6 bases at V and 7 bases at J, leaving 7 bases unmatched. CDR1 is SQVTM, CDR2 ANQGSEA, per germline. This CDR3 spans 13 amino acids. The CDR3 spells CSVRGQGEQPQHF. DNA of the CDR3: TGCAGCGTCCGGGGACAGGGAGAACAGCCCCAGCATTTT.

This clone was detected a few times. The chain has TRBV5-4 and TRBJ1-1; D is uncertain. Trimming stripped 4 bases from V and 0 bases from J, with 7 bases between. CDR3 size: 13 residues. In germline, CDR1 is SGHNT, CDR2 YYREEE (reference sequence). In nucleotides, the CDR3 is TGTGCCAGCAGCATTGAGATGAACACTGAAGCTTTCTTT. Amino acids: CASSIEMNTEAFF.

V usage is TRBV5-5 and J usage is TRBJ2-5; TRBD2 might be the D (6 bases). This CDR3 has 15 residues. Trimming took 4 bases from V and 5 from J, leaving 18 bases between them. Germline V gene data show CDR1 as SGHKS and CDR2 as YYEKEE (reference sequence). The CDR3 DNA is TGTGCCAGCAGCCGGGACTCCCACGCGACGGAGACCCAGTACTTC. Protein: CASSRDSHATETQYF. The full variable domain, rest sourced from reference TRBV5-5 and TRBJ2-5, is DAGVTQSPTHLIKTRGQQVTLRCSPISGHKSVSWYQQVLGQGPQFIFQYYEKEERGRGNFPDRFSARQFPNYSSELNVNALLLGDSALYLCASSRDSHATETQYFGPGTRLLVL.

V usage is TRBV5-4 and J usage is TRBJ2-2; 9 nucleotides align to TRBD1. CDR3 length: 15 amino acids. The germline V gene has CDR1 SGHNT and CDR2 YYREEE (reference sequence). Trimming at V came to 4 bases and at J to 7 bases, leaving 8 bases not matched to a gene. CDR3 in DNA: TGTGCCAGCAGCGGACGGGACAGGGCCCACGGGGAGCTGTTTTTT. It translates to CASSGRDRAHGELFF.

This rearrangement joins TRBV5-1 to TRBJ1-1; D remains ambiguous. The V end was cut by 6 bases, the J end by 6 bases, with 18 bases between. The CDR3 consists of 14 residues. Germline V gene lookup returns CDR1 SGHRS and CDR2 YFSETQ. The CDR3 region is CASTSGPVGAEAFF. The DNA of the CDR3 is TGCGCCAGCACCTCAGGCCCTGTGGGCGCTGAAGCTTTCTTT.

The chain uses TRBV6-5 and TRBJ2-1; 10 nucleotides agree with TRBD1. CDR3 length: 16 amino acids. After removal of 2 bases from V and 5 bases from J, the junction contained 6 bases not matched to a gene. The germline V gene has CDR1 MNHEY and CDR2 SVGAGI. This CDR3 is CASSYVPTGGNNEQFF. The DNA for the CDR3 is TGTGCCAGCAGTTACGTTCCGACAGGGGGCAACAATGAGCAGTTCTTC.

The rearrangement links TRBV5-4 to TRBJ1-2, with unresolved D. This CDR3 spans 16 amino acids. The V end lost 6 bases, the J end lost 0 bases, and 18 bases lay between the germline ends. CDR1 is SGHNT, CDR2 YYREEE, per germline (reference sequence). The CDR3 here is CASKQNGVTPNYGYTF. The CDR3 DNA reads TGTGCCAGCAAACAGAACGGGGTAACTCCTAACTATGGCTACACCTTC.

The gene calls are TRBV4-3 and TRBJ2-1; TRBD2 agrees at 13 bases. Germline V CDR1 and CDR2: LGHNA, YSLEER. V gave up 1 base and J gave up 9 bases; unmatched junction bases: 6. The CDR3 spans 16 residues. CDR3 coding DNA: TGCGCCAGCAGCCAAGGGACTAGCGGGAGAGAAAGTGAGCAGTTCTTC. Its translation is CASSQGTSGRESEQFF.

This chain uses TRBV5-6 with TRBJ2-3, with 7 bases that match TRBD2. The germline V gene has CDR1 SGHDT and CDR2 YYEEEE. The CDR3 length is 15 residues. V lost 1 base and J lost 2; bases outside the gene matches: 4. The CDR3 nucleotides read TGTGCCAGCAGCTTGCTAGCGGAGTACACAGATACGCAGTATTTT. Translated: CASSLLAEYTDTQYF.

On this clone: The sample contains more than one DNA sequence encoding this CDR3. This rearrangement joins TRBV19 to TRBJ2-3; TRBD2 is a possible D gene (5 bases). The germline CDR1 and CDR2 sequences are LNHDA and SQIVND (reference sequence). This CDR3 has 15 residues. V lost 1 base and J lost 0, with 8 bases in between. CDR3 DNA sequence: TGTGCCAGTAGTATAGGACCGGGGAGCACAGATACGCAGTATTTT. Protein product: CASSIGPGSTDTQYF.

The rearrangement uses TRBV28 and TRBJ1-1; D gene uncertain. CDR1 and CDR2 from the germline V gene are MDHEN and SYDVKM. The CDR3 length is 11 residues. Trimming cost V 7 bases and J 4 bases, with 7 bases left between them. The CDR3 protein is CASIEGTEAFF. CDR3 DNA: TGTGCCAGCATCGAGGGCACTGAAGCTTTCTTT.

CDR3 protein: CASSLGEYNTEAFF. In DNA form, the CDR3 reads TGTGCCAGCAGCTTAGGGGAGTACAACACTGAAGCTTTCTTT. The chain has TRBV7-8 and TRBJ1-1; D is ambiguous. CDR1 and CDR2 from the germline V gene are SGHVS and FQNEAQ. The CDR3 consists of 14 residues. V was shortened by 1 base and J by 2 bases, with 8 bases between the two germline ends.

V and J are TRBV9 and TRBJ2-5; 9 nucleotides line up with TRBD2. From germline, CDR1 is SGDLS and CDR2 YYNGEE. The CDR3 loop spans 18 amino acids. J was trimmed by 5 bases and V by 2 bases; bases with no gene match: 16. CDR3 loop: CASSVRSSGSRDRETQYF. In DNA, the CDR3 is TGTGCCAGCAGCGTGAGGAGTAGCGGGAGCCGAGATAGGGAGACCCAGTACTTC.

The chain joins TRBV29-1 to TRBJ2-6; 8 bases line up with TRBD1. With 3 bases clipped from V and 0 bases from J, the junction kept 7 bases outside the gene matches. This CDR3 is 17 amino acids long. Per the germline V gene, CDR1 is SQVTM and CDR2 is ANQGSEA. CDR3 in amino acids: CSVEWDRYGSGANVLTF. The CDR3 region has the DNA TGCAGCGTTGAGTGGGACAGGTACGGCTCTGGGGCCAACGTCCTGACTTTC.

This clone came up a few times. The CDR3 DNA reads TGTGCCAGCAGCTTAGCTGGCGGGAGGGCCAGAGATCGCGAGCAGTACTTC. Translating gives CASSLAGGRARDREQYF. The rearrangement uses TRBV7-2 and TRBJ2-7; 9 nucleotides align to TRBD2. CDR1 and CDR2 (germline): SGHTA, FQGNSA. V lost 0 bases and J lost 6; bases outside the gene matches: 12. The length of the CDR3 is 17 residues.

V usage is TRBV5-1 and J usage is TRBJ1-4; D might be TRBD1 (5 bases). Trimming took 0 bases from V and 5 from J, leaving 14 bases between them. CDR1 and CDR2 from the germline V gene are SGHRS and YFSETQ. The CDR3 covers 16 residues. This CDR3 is CASSLGHLAGNEKLFF. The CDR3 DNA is TGCGCCAGCAGCTTGGGGCATTTGGCAGGGAATGAAAAACTGTTTTTT.

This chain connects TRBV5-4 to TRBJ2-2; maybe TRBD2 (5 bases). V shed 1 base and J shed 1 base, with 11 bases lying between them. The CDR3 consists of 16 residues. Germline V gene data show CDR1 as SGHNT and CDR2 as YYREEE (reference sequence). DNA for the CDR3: TGTGCCAGCAGCTTGCATGGACTCCTGAACACCGGGGAGCTGTTTTTT. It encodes CASSLHGLLNTGELFF.

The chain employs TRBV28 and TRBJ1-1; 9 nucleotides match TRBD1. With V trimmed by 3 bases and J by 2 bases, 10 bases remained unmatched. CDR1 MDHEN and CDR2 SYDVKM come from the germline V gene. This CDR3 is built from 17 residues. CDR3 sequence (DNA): TGTGCCAGCAGTTTTTTCCGGACAGGGGCAATTAACACTGAAGCTTTCTTT. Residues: CASSFFRTGAINTEAFF.

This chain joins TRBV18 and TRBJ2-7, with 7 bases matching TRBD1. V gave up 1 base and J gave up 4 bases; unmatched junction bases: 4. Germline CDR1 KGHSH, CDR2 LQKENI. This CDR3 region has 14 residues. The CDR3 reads CASSPRTGEYEQYF. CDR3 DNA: TGTGCCAGCTCACCACGCACAGGGGAGTACGAGCAGTACTTC.

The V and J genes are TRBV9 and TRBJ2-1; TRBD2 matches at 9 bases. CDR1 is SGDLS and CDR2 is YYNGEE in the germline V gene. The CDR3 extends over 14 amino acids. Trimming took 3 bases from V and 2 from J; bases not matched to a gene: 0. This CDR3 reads CASSASGAYNEQFF. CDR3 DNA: TGTGCCAGCAGCGCTAGCGGGGCCTACAATGAGCAGTTCTTC.